These 27 T cell receptor beta chains were sequenced from one sample in a study of blood T cell repertoires in COVID-19. Only in-frame clones appear in the TCRdb table, and some are missing; sequencing was by immunoSEQ multiplex PCR. This sample has over 200,000 clones, with approximately 90% found just once. Sample: PBMCs or T cells enriched from blood (not recorded which). These receptors were obtained from a man younger than 40 who had recovered from COVID-19.

This sequence joins TRBV6-2 or TRBV6-3 and TRBJ1-1, with 9 bases aligning to TRBD1. Germline-derived CDR1 and CDR2 are MNHEY and SVGEGT. CDR3 length: 19 amino acids. The trim removed 0 bases at V and 0 bases at J, leaving 11 bases unmatched. The CDR3: CASSYSPWDRVQMNTEAFF. The CDR3 DNA sequence: TGTGCCAGCAGTTACTCCCCCTGGGACAGGGTCCAAATGAACACTGAAGCTTTCTTT.

This clone was detected once. This rearrangement joins TRBV6-5 to TRBJ1-2; D is uncertain. The CDR3 runs to 13 residues. Trimming left V 0 bases short and J 9 bases short, with 11 bases between. CDR1 is MNHEY, CDR2 SVGAGI, per germline. CDR3 nucleotides: TGTGCCAGCAGTTACTCGAATTTTCAGAGCTACACCTTC. The encoded protein is CASSYSNFQSYTF.

The chain joins TRBV12-3 or TRBV12-4 to TRBJ1-5, with no clear D. V lost 3 bases to trimming and J lost 6 bases, with 9 bases between them. The CDR3 is made up of 13 amino acids. CDR3 sequence (DNA): TGTGCCAGCAGTTTGCAGATCCGTCAGCCCCAGCATTTT. Amino acids: CASSLQIRQPQHF.

This clone was counted once. The chain links TRBV4-2 to TRBJ2-1, with TRBD2 identical over 10 bases. The V segment lost 1 base and the J segment 0 bases; nucleotides outside the gene matches: 3. The CDR3 loop spans 17 amino acids. Germline CDR1 is LGHNA and CDR2 is YNFKEQ. For the CDR3, the DNA is TGTGCCAGCAGCCAAGTTGTAGCGGGGGGCTCCTACAATGAGCAGTTCTTC. Its protein product is CASSQVVAGGSYNEQFF.

V is TRBV2 and J is TRBJ1-2, with D possibly being TRBD1 (5 bases). This CDR3 region has 14 residues. Trimming shortened V by 3 bases and J by 1 base, and 9 bases separated the two germline ends. Germline V lookup: CDR1 SNHLY, CDR2 FYNNEI. CDR3 sequence: CASSELGLNYGYTF. The CDR3 DNA reads TGTGCCAGCAGTGAGTTGGGGCTTAACTATGGCTACACCTTC.

The chain is built from TRBV7-8 and TRBJ2-1, with D uncertain. The V gene's germline CDR1 is SGHVS and CDR2 FQNEAQ. The V gene lost 6 bases and the J gene lost 8 bases, with 17 bases spanning the gap. This CDR3 contains 14 residues. This CDR3 reads CASSEAVRGDEQFF. In nucleotides, the CDR3 is TGTGCCAGCAGTGAGGCAGTAAGAGGTGATGAGCAGTTCTTC.

This clone was seen a few times. The chain recombines TRBV5-1 with TRBJ2-2, with TRBD1 as a possible D gene (6 bases). CDR3 size: 13 residues. The V and J ends lost 5 bases and 1 base respectively, with 6 bases between them. Per the germline V gene, CDR1 is SGHRS and CDR2 is YFSETQ. This chain's CDR3 is CASRTGNTGELFF. In nucleotides, the CDR3 is TGCGCCAGCAGGACAGGGAACACCGGGGAGCTGTTTTTT.

The chain is built from TRBV5-1 and TRBJ2-7, with TRBD1 matching over 7 bases. Per the germline V gene, CDR1 is SGHRS and CDR2 is YFSETQ. The CDR3 sequence is 14 residues long. Germline trimming cut 1 base from V and 2 bases from J; bases unmatched to any gene: 3. The chain's CDR3 is CASSLLRGPYEQYF. CDR3 sequence (DNA): TGCGCCAGCAGCTTGTTAAGGGGGCCCTACGAGCAGTACTTC.

This clone was observed a single time. The chain is built from TRBV14 and TRBJ2-7; tentative D call: TRBD2 (5 bases). This CDR3 has 14 residues. Trimming took 4 bases from V and 3 from J, leaving 13 bases between them. Germline values: CDR1 SGHDN, CDR2 FVKESK. CDR3 loop: CASSPRTGFYEQYF. The CDR3 DNA reads TGTGCCAGCAGCCCTCGTACGGGGTTCTACGAGCAGTACTTC.

The genes are TRBV6-6 and TRBJ2-7, with TRBD1 identical over 8 bases. The CDR3 is 19 residues long. CDR1 and CDR2 from the germline V gene are MNHNY and SVGAGI (reference sequence). The ends lost 5 bases at V and 4 bases at J; junction bases unmatched: 22. The CDR3 coding sequence is TGTGCCAGCAGTCCACGGGCTGCGACCGGGAACAGGGGGAGTTACGAGCAGTACTTC. It specifies CASSPRAATGNRGSYEQYF.

The V gene is TRBV6-1, the J gene TRBJ2-1; TRBD1 is a possible D gene (6 bases). This CDR3 region has 16 residues. Germline lookup yields CDR1 MNHNS and CDR2 SASEGT. V lost 4 bases and J lost 2, with 15 bases in between. The CDR3 DNA reads as TGTGCCAGCAGTGCGGTGGGTGACAGGACCTACAATGAGCAGTTCTTC. As protein: CASSAVGDRTYNEQFF.

V and J are TRBV28 and TRBJ1-1; 12 bases line up with TRBD1. The junction had 6 bases not matched to a gene; V was cut back by 6 bases and J by 1 base. The CDR3 consists of 16 residues. Looked up from germline, CDR1 is MDHEN and CDR2 is SYDVKM. CDR3 coding DNA: TGTGCCAGCAGGTCCGGGACAGGGGGCAGGAACACTGAAGCTTTCTTT. It is translated as CASRSGTGGRNTEAFF.

This chain uses TRBV6-5 with TRBJ2-7, with TRBD2 matching 7 bases. Trimming removed 6 bases from V and 4 bases from J; junction bases left unmatched: 9. The CDR3 is 14 residues long. In germline, CDR1 is MNHEY, CDR2 SVGAGI. The CDR3 loop is CASSRRAGEYEQYF. The CDR3 DNA sequence: TGTGCCAGCAGCCGACGTGCGGGGGAGTACGAGCAGTACTTC.

The chain joins TRBV5-1 to TRBJ2-7; D possibly corresponds to TRBD2 (6 bases). From germline, CDR1 is SGHRS and CDR2 YFSETQ. The CDR3 contains 15 residues. The V end was cut by 3 bases, the J end by 3 bases, with 16 bases between. Written as DNA, the CDR3 is TGCGCCAGCAGCTGGAACCGGGACTCCTTCTACGAGCAGTACTTC. It yields the protein CASSWNRDSFYEQYF. Based on the CDR3 plus reference TRBV5-1 and TRBJ2-7, the full variable domain is KAGVTQTPRYLIKTRGQQVTLSCSPISGHRSVSWYQQTPGQGLQFLFEYFSETQRNKGNFPGRFSGRQFSNSRSEMNVSTLELGDSALYLCASSWNRDSFYEQYFGPGTRLTVT.

The gene calls are TRBV19 and TRBJ2-4, with a weak D call TRBD2 (5 bases). The CDR3 totals 19 residues. V lost 5 bases to trimming and J lost 0 bases, with 23 bases between them. Germline values: CDR1 LNHDA, CDR2 SQIVND (reference sequence). The CDR3 DNA follows: TGTGCCAGTAGTGCACCGCTCCGGACTCCTAGAAGAGCCAAAAACATTCAGTACTTC. Translating gives CASSAPLRTPRRAKNIQYF.

The CDR3 bases are TGTGCCAGTAGTAATTTCCTAGCGGGGGGTACAGATACGCAGTATTTT. This codes for CASSNFLAGGTDTQYF. This chain links TRBV19 with TRBJ2-3; 11 nucleotides match TRBD2. The V gene end was trimmed by 4 bases and the J gene end by 3 bases; junction bases not matched to a gene: 6. CDR3 length equals 16 residues. Germline CDR1 LNHDA, CDR2 SQIVND (reference sequence).

The rearrangement links TRBV7-2 to TRBJ1-4; TRBD1 might be the D (5 bases). V was trimmed by 5 bases and J by 7 bases, leaving 11 bases between them. The CDR3 loop spans 13 amino acids. Germline lookup yields CDR1 SGHTA and CDR2 FQGNSA. For the CDR3, the DNA is TGTGCCAGCAGCAAAGGGGTGGTTGAAAAACTGTTTTTT. This translates into CASSKGVVEKLFF.

This clone was counted once. This chain connects TRBV11-2 to TRBJ2-7; tentatively, D is TRBD2 (7 bases). Trimming removed 0 bases at V and 9 bases at J, with 27 bases between. The CDR3 totals 18 residues. The germline V gene has CDR1 SGHAT and CDR2 FQNNGV. CDR3 protein: CASSLEGGPNQGRHGQYF. CDR3 in DNA: TGTGCCAGCAGCTTAGAGGGGGGGCCCAATCAAGGCCGACACGGGCAGTACTTC.

CDR3 DNA sequence: TGTGCCAGCAGGGGCACAGACAGGGACGAGCAGTACTTC. Translating it yields CASRGTDRDEQYF. This sequence joins TRBV6-6 and TRBJ2-7; 7 bases are a match to TRBD1. Per the germline V gene, CDR1 is MNHNY and CDR2 is SVGAGI (reference sequence). The CDR3 spans 13 residues. J gave up 5 bases and V 6 bases, and 7 bases lay outside the gene matches.

The chain recombines TRBV11-2 with TRBJ2-7; D not certain. V was shortened by 0 bases and J by 6 bases, with 9 bases between the two germline ends. Germline V gene sequence: CDR1 SGHAT, CDR2 FQNNGV. The CDR3 has 13 amino acids. CDR3 loop: CASSLDLASEQYF. The CDR3 DNA sequence: TGTGCCAGCAGCTTAGATCTGGCCAGCGAGCAGTACTTC. Together with reference TRBV11-2 and TRBJ2-7, the CDR3 gives the full variable domain: EAGVAQSPRYKIIEKRQSVAFWCNPISGHATLYWYQQILGQGPKLLIQFQNNGVVDDSQLPKDRFSAERLKGVDSTLKIQPAKLEDSAVYLCASSLDLASEQYFGPGTRLTVT.

The chain couples TRBV7-9 to TRBJ2-3; tentatively, D is TRBD1 (6 bases). The CDR3 has 16 amino acids. The germline V and J ends were trimmed by 5 bases and 3 bases, with 18 bases remaining between them. Germline loops: CDR1 SEHNR, CDR2 FQNEAQ (reference sequence). The CDR3 spells CASSTRQAGGTDTQYF. The CDR3 DNA sequence: TGTGCCAGCAGCACGAGACAGGCTGGGGGTACAGATACGCAGTATTTT.

The chain links TRBV3-1 (or the pseudogene TRBV3-2) to TRBJ1-3, with D perhaps matching TRBD1 (6 bases). V was pared by 8 bases and J by 4 bases, with 9 bases between. Germline CDR1 LGHDT, CDR2 YNNKEL (reference sequence). There are 12 residues in the CDR3. CDR3 coding DNA: TGTGCCAGCGGGGGCCTCGGAAACACCATATATTTT. Protein product: CASGGLGNTIYF.

The chain has TRBV24-1 and TRBJ2-2, with 10 bases matching TRBD1. Unmatched junction bases numbered 8, after V lost 1 base and J lost 7 bases. This CDR3 has 17 amino acids. The germline V gene has CDR1 KGHDR and CDR2 SFDVKD. Written as DNA, the CDR3 is TGTGCCACCAGTGATTTTGGGAGACAGGGGGCAAACGGGGAGCTGTTTTTT. It specifies CATSDFGRQGANGELFF.

V usage is TRBV4-2 and J usage is TRBJ1-1, with D perhaps matching TRBD1 (6 bases). CDR1 is LGHNA, CDR2 YNFKEQ, per germline. With 3 bases removed from V and 8 bases from J, the gap between germline ends came to 16 bases. The length of the CDR3 is 14 residues. The CDR3 sequence: CASSQAGPGTEAFF. For the CDR3, the DNA is TGTGCCAGCAGCCAGGCCGGTCCCGGGACAGAAGCTTTCTTT.

CDR3 bases: TGTGCCAGCAGCTTAATAATCGCGGGAGGGCCGAATGAGCAGTTCTTC. Its protein is CASSLIIAGGPNEQFF. The chain is built from TRBV7-2 and TRBJ2-1; 9 bases fit TRBD2. Germline values: CDR1 SGHTA, CDR2 FQGNSA. Trimming cost V 2 bases and J 7 bases; bases outside gene matches: 9. CDR3 size: 16 residues. Variable domain in full (rest from reference TRBV7-2 and TRBJ2-1): GAGVSQSPSNKVTEKGKDVELRCDPISGHTALYWYRQSLGQGLEFLIYFQGNSAPDKSGLPSDRFSAERTGGSVSTLTIQRTQQEDSAVYLCASSLIIAGGPNEQFFGPGTRLTVL.

This clone has more than one count but fewer than ten. The chain has TRBV10-1 and TRBJ2-7; 7 bases align to TRBD2. Losses at the gene ends were 3 bases for V and 0 bases for J; bases not matched to a gene: 8. Per the germline V gene, CDR1 is WNHNN and CDR2 is SYGVQD (reference sequence). This CDR3 has 16 amino acids. CDR3 nucleotide sequence: TGCGCCAGCAGTGAATTTCAGACTAGCTCCTCCTACGAGCAGTACTTC. As protein: CASSEFQTSSSYEQYF.

The chain combines TRBV10-3 with TRBJ1-5; weak D call: TRBD1 (5 bases). V was cut by 11 bases and J by 3 bases, with 14 bases left in between. From germline, CDR1 is ENHRY and CDR2 SYGVKD. This CDR3 spans 13 amino acids. CDR3 amino acids: CAAGVNPNQPQHF. CDR3 coding DNA: TGTGCCGCGGGGGTTAACCCCAATCAGCCCCAGCATTTT.